Described below is a single TCR beta chain sequence and its context. Its antigen is still unknown. The data belong to a study of molecular identifiers for immune sequencing clone quantification. In the sort, naive CD8 T cells were defined as CD8+CD4-CCR7+CD45RA+. Study observations and caveats: Highly expanded clone sizes could be underestimated through barcode sharing by identical TCR molecules.

Trimming cost V 4 bases and J 4 bases, with 18 bases left between them. This CDR3 region has 16 residues. Per the germline V gene, CDR1 is LGHNA and CDR2 is YSLEER. TCRdb analysed the PCR reads with MiXCR anew, one entry per CDR3 protein. The repertoire has about 97,000 distinct CDR3 sequences, less than 25% of them found once; the top ten carry under 1%. Sample: naive CD8+ T cells from blood, with Jurkat cell RNA spiked in. The sample's subset: FACS-sorted CD8+CD4-CCR7+CD45RA+ naive T cells. The chain uses TRBV4-3 and TRBJ2-3; the D gene is possibly TRBD2 (7 bases). This receptor was obtained from a human donor in good health. Some libraries in this study had Jurkat cell RNA spiked in. CDR3 nucleotides: TGCGCCAGCAGCCCAGGTGTGGGGGGGCCATCAGATACGCAGTATTTT. It is translated as CASSPGVGGPSDTQYF.